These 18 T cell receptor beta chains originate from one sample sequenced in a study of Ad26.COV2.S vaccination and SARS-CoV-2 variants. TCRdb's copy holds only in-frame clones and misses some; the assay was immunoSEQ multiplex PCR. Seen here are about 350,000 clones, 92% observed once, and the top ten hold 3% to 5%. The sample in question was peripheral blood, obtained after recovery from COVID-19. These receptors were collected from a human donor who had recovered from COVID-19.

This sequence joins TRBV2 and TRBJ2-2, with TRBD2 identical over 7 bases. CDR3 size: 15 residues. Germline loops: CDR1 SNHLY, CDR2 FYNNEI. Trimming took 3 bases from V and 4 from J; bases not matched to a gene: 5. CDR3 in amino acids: CASSDGGSGTGELFF. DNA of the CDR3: TGTGCCAGCAGTGACGGGGGGTCGGGCACCGGGGAGCTGTTTTTT.

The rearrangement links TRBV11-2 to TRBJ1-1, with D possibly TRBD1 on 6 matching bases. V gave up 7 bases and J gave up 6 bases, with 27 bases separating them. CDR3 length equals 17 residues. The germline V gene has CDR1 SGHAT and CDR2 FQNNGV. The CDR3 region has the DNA TGTGCCAGCATCCCCTTAGAAGCCAGGGGAAGGGGCGCTGAAGCTTTCTTT. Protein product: CASIPLEARGRGAEAFF.

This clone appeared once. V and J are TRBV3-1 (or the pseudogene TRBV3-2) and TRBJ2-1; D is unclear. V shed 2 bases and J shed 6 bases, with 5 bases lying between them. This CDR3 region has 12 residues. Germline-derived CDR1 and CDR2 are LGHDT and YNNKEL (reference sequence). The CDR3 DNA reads TGTGCCAGCAGCCAATTATCCAATGAGCAGTTCTTC. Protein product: CASSQLSNEQFF.

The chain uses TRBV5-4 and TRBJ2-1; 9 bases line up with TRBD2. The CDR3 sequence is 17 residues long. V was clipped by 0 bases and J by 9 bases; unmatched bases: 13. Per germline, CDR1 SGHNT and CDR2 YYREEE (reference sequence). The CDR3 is CASSLAGVAGGQSEQFF. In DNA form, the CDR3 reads TGTGCCAGCAGCTTGGCCGGAGTCGCGGGGGGGCAGAGTGAGCAGTTCTTC.

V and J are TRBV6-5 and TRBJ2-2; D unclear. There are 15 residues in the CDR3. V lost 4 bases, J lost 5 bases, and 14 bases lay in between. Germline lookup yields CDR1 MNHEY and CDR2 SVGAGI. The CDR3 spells CASSSTPKFTGELFF. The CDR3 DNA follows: TGTGCCAGCAGTTCGACTCCTAAATTTACCGGGGAGCTGTTTTTT.

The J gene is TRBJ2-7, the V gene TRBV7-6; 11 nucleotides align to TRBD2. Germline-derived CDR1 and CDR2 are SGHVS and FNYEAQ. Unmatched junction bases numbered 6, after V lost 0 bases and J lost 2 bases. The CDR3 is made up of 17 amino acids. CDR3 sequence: CASSLALDSGGAYEQYF. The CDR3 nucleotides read TGTGCCAGCAGCTTAGCGCTGGATAGCGGGGGGGCCTACGAGCAGTACTTC.

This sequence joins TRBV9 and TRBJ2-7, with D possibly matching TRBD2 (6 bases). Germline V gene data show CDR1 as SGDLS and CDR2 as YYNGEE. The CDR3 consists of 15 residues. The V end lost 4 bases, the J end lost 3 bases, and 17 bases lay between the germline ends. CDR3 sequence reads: CASSPSGDGYYEQYF. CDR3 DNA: TGTGCCAGCAGCCCCTCGGGGGACGGGTACTACGAGCAGTACTTC.

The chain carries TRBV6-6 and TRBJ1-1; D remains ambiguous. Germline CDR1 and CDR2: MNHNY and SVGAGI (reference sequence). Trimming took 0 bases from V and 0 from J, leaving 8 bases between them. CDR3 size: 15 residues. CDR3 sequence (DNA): TGTGCCAGCAGTTACTCGCGCGGGATGAACACTGAAGCTTTCTTT. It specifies CASSYSRGMNTEAFF.

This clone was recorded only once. The CDR3 nucleotides read TGTGCCAGCAGCGTTACCGAATATAATTCACCCCTCCACTTT. Amino acid sequence: CASSVTEYNSPLHF. The chain recombines TRBV9 with TRBJ1-6; no clear D gene. The germline V gene encodes CDR1 SGDLS and CDR2 YYNGEE. This CDR3 comprises 14 residues. V was clipped by 2 bases and J by 4 bases, with 7 bases between them.

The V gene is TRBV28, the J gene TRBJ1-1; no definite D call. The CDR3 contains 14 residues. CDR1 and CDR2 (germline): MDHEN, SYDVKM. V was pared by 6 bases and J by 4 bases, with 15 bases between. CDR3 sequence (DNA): TGTGCCAGCAGAGAATACTCGGCGAGCACTGAAGCTTTCTTT. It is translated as CASREYSASTEAFF. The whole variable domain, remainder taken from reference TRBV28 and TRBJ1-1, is DVKVTQSSRYLVKRTGEKVFLECVQDMDHENMFWYRQDPGLGLRLIYFSYDVKMKEKGDIPEGYSVSREKKERFSLILESASTNQTSMYLCASREYSASTEAFFGQGTRLTVV.

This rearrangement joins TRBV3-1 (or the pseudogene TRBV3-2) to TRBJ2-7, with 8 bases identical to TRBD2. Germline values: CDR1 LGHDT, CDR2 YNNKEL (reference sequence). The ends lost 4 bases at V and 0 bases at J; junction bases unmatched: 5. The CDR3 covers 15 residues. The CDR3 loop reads CASSRAGGLSYEQYF. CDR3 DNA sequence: TGTGCCAGCAGCCGGGCGGGGGGACTCTCCTACGAGCAGTACTTC.

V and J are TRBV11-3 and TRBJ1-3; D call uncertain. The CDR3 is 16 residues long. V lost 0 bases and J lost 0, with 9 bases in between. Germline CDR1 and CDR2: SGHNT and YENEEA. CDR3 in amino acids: CASSLDSTGSGNTIYF. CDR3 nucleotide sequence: TGTGCCAGCAGCTTAGATTCAACGGGCTCTGGAAACACCATATATTTT.

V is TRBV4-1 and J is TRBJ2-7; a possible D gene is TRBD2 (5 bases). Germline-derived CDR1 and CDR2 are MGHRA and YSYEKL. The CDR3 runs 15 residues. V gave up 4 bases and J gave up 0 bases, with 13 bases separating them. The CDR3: CASSRTDSSSYEQYF. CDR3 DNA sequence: TGCGCCAGCAGCCGAACGGACTCAAGCTCCTACGAGCAGTACTTC.

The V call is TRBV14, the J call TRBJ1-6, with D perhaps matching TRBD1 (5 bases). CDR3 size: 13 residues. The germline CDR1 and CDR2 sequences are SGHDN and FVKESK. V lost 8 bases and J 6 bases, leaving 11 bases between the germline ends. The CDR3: CASGAGGNSPLHF. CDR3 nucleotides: TGTGCCAGCGGGGCAGGTGGTAATTCACCCCTCCACTTT.

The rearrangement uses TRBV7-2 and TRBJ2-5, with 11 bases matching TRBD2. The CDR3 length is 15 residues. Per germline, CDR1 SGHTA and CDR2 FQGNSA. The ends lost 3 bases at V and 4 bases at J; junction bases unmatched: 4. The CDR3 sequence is CASSFTSGGGETQYF. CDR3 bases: TGTGCCAGCAGCTTTACTAGCGGGGGAGGAGAGACCCAGTACTTC. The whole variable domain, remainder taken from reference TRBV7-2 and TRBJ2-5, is GAGVSQSPSNKVTEKGKDVELRCDPISGHTALYWYRQSLGQGLEFLIYFQGNSAPDKSGLPSDRFSAERTGGSVSTLTIQRTQQEDSAVYLCASSFTSGGGETQYFGPGTRLLVL.

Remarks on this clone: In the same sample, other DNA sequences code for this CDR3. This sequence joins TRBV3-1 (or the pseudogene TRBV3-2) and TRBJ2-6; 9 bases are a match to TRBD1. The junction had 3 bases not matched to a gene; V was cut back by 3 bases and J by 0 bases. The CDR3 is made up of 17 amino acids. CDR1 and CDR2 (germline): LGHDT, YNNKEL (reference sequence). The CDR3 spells CASSQDRGSSGANVLTF. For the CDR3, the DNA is TGTGCCAGCAGCCAGGACAGGGGAAGCTCTGGGGCCAACGTCCTGACTTTC.

As DNA, the CDR3 is TGTGCTAGTGGTTTAGGGACAGGGAAAAGCAATCAGCCCCAGCATTTT. This gives the protein CASGLGTGKSNQPQHF. V usage is TRBV12-5 and J usage is TRBJ1-5, with 9 bases that match TRBD1. The germline gives CDR1 LGHNT, CDR2 FRNRAP. This CDR3 has 16 amino acids. Trimming at V came to 3 bases and at J to 1 base, leaving 4 bases not matched to a gene.

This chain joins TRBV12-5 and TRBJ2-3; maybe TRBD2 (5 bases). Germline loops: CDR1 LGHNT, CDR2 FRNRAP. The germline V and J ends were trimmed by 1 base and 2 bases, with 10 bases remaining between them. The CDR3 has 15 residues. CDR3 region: CASGLELDYTDTQYF. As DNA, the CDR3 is TGTGCTAGTGGTTTGGAGCTAGACTACACAGATACGCAGTATTTT.